This TCR beta chain comes out of a study of blood T cell repertoires in COVID-19. Repertoires were generated with immunoSEQ multiplex PCR, while TCRdb's copy carries only in-frame clones and drops some. The sample yields a few hundred thousand clones, approximately 88% seen once. The germline CDR1 and CDR2 sequences are SNHLY and FYNNEI. The CDR3 sequence is 13 residues long. V gave up 4 bases and J gave up 2 bases; unmatched junction bases: 2. Comments on this clone: Other nucleotide sequences from this sample produce the same CDR3.

The TCR comes from a woman in her 40s with acute COVID-19. This chain joins TRBV2 and TRBJ2-7; TRBD2 agrees at 7 bases. The sample comprised PBMCs or T cells enriched from blood (not recorded which). The CDR3 loop is CASSVGGPYEQYF. CDR3 DNA: TGTGCCAGCAGTGTGGGAGGGCCCTACGAGCAGTACTTC.